This T cell receptor (beta chain) was sequenced during a study of CD8 T cells in Susac syndrome. The germline gives CDR1 SEHNR, CDR2 FQNEAQ (reference sequence). This CDR3 is built from 17 residues. The V and J ends lost 3 bases and 6 bases respectively, with 20 bases between them. The multiple sclerosis control cohort comprised treatment-naive individuals presenting with stable or active relapsing-remitting disease. A quantity of roughly 0.5 to 1 ug RNA underwent reverse transcription using random hexamers. TCRdb analysed the immunoSEQ multiplex PCR reads with MiXCR anew, one entry per CDR3 protein. The sample carries 150,000 to 200,000 distinct CDR3 sequences, about 94% recorded once.

The TCR was taken from a human donor with multiple sclerosis. The chain links TRBV7-9 to TRBJ2-2, with D perhaps matching TRBD2 (6 bases). Source material: CD4+ T cells from PBMCs. DNA for the CDR3: TGTGCCAGCAGCTTGCGCGTGCGGGGCATTAACGCCGGGGAGCTGTTTTTT. It translates to CASSLRVRGINAGELFF.